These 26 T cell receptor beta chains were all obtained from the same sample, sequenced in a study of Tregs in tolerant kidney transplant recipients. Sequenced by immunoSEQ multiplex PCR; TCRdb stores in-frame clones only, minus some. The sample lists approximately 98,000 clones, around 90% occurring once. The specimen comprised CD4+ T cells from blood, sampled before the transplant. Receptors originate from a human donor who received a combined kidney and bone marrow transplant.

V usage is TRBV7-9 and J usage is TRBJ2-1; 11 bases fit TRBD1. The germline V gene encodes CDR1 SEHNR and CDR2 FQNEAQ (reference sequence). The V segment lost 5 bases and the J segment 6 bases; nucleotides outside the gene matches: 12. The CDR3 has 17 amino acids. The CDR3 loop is CASSQRGRDRGVNEQFF. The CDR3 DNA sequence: TGTGCCAGCAGCCAGAGAGGCCGGGACAGGGGGGTCAATGAGCAGTTCTTC.

The DNA for the CDR3 is TGTGCCAGCACCTACGGTAAAGGGAGCCCCTATGGCTACACCTTC. Its protein product is CASTYGKGSPYGYTF. V gene TRBV6-5 combines with J gene TRBJ1-2, with no clear D. This CDR3 has 15 amino acids. The ends were cut back, 7 bases at V and 4 bases at J, with 19 bases in the middle. Germline V gives CDR1 MNHEY, CDR2 SVGAGI.

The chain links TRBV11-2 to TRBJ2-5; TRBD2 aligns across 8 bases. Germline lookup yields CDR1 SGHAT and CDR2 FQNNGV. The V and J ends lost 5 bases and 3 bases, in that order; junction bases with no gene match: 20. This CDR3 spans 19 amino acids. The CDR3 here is CASSPTLGGGQRYEETQYF. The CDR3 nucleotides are TGTGCCAGCAGCCCCACTTTGGGCGGGGGGCAAAGATATGAAGAGACCCAGTACTTC.

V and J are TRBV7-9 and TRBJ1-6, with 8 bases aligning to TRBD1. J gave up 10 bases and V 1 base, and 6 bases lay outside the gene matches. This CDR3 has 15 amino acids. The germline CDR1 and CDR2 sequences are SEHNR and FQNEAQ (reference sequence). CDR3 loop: CASSLVSGGWSPLHF. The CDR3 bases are TGTGCCAGCAGCTTAGTGTCAGGGGGCTGGTCACCCCTCCACTTT. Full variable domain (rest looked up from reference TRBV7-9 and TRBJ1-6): DTGVSQNPRHKITKRGQNVTFRCDPISEHNRLYWYRQTLGQGPEFLTYFQNEAQLEKSRLLSDRFSAERPKGSFSTLEIQRTEQGDSAMYLCASSLVSGGWSPLHFGNGTRLTVT.

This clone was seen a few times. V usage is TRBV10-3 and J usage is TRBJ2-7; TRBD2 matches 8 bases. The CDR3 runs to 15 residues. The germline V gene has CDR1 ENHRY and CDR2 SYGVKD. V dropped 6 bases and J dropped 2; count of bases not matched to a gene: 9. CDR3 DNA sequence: TGTGCCATCAGCGATGGGGTAGCGGGGACCTACGAGCAGTACTTC. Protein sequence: CAISDGVAGTYEQYF.

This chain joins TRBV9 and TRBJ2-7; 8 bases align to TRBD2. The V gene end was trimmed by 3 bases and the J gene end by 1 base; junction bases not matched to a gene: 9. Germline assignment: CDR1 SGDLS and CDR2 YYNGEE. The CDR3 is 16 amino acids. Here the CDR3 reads CASSARPLAGSYEQYF. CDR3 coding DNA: TGTGCCAGCAGCGCCCGACCGCTAGCGGGTTCCTACGAGCAGTACTTC.

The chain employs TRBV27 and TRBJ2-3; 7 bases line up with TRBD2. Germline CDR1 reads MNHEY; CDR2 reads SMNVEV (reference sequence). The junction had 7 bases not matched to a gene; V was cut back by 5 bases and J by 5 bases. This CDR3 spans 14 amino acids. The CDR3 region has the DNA TGTGCCAGCAGTGACGGACTAGGAATAGATACGCAGTATTTT. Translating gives CASSDGLGIDTQYF.

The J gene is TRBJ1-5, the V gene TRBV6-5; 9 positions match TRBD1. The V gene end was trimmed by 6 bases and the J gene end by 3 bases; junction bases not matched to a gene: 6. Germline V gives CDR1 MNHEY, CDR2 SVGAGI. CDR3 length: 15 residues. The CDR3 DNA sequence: TGTGCCAGCAGGCGACAGGGGGTCCCCAATCAGCCCCAGCATTTT. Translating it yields CASRRQGVPNQPQHF.

CDR3 loop: CASSTDTGIGAFF. Written as DNA, the CDR3 is TGTGCCAGTAGTACAGACACAGGGATAGGAGCTTTCTTT. J is TRBJ1-1 and V is TRBV19, with TRBD1 as a possible D gene (6 bases). Between the trimmed V and J ends, which lost 4 bases and 10 bases, there was a span of 16 bases. The germline gives CDR1 LNHDA, CDR2 SQIVND (reference sequence). There are 13 residues in the CDR3. Combining the CDR3 with reference TRBV19 and TRBJ1-1 gives the whole variable domain DGGITQSPKYLFRKEGQNVTLSCEQNLNHDAMYWYRQDPGQGLRLIYYSQIVNDFQKGDIAEGYSVSREKKESFPLTVTSAQKNPTAFYLCASSTDTGIGAFFGQGTRLTVV.

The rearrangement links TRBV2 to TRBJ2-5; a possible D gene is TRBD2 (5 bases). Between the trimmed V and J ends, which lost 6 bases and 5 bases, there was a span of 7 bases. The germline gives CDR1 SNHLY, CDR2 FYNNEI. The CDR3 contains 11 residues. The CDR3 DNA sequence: TGTGCCAGCAGCGGGGTTGAGACCCAGTACTTC. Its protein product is CASSGVETQYF.

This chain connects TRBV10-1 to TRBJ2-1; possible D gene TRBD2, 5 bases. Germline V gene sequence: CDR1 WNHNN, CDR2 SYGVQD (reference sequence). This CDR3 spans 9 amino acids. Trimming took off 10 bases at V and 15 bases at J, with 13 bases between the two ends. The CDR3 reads CATPRGPFF. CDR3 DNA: TGCGCCACCCCCCGAGGGCCGTTCTTC.

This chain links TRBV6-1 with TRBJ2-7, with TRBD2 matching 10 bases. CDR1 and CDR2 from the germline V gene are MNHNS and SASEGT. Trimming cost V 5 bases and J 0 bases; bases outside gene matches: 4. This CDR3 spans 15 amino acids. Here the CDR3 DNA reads TGTGCCAGCAGTATCCTAGCGGGGGACTCCTACGAGCAGTACTTC. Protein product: CASSILAGDSYEQYF.

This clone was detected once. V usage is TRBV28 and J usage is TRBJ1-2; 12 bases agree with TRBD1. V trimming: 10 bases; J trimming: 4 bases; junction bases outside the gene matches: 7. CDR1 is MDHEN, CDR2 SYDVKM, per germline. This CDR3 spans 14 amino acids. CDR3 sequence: CATIRDRGPYGYTF. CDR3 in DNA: TGTGCCACCATCCGGGACAGGGGGCCCTATGGCTACACCTTC.

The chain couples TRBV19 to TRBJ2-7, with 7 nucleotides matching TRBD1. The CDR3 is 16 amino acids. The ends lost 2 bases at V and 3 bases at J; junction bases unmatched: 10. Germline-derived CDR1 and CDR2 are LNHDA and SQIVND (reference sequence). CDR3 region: CASSITSQGRNYEQYF. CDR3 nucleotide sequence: TGTGCCAGTAGTATAACCTCACAGGGGCGAAACTACGAGCAGTACTTC.

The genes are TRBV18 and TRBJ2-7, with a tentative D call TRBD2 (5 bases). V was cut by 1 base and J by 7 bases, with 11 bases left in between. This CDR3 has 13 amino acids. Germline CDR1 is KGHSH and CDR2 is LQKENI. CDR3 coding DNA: TGTGCCAGCTCACCACTGCAGACGGGAGAGCAGTACTTC. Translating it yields CASSPLQTGEQYF.

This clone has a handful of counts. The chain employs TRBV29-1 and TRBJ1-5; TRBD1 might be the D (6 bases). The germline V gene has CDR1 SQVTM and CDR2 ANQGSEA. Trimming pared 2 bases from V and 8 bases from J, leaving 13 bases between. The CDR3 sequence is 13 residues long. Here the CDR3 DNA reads TGCAGCGTTGAAATAGGGGGAGAAGAGCCCCAGCATTTT. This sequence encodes CSVEIGGEEPQHF.

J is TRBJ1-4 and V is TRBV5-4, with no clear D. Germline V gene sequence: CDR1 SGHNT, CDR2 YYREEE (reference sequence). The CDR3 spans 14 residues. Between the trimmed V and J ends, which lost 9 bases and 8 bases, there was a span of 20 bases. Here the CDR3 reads CATHSGRSHEKLFF. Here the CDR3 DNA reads TGTGCCACGCACAGCGGGCGTTCGCACGAAAAACTGTTTTTT.

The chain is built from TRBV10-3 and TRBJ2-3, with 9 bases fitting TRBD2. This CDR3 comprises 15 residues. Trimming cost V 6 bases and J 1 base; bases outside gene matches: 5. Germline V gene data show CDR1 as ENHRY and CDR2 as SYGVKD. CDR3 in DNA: TGTGCCATCAGGGGGGTAGCGGGGGGCACAGATACGCAGTATTTT. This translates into CAIRGVAGGTDTQYF.

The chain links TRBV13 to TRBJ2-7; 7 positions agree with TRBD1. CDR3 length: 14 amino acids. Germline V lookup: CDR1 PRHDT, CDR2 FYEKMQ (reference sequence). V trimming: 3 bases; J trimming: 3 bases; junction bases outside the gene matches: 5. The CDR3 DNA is TGTGCCAGCAGCTTGGTAGGGACAGTCTACGAGCAGTACTTC. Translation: CASSLVGTVYEQYF. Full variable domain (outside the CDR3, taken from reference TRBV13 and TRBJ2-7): AAGVIQSPRHLIKEKRETATLKCYPIPRHDTVYWYQQGPGQDPQFLISFYEKMQSDKGSIPDRFSAQQFSDYHSELNMSSLELGDSALYFCASSLVGTVYEQYFGPGTRLTVT.

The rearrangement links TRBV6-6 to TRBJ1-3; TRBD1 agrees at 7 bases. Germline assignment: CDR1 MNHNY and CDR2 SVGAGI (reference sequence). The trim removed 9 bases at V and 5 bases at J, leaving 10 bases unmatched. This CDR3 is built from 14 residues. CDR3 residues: CASNGGGGRNTIYF. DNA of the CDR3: TGTGCCAGTAACGGAGGGGGCGGTAGAAACACCATATATTTT.

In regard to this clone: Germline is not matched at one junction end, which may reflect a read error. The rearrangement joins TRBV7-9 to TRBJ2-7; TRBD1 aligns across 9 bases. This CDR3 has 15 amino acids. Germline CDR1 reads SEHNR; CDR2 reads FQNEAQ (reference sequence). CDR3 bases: TGTGCCAGCAGCGTAGCCGGGACAGGGTACCACGAGCAGTACTTC. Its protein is CASSVAGTGYHEQYF.

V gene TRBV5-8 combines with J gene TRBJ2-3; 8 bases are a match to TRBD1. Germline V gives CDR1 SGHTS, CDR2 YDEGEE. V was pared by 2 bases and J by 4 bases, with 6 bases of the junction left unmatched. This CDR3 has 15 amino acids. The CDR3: CASSFRTGYADTQYF. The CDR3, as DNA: TGTGCCAGCAGCTTTAGGACAGGGTATGCAGATACGCAGTATTTT.

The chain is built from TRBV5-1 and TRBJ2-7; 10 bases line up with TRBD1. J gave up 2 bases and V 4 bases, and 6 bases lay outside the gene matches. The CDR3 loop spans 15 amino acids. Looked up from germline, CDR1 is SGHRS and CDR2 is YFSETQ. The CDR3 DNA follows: TGCGCCAGCAGCCTGGGACAGGGGAACACCTACGAGCAGTACTTC. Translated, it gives CASSLGQGNTYEQYF.

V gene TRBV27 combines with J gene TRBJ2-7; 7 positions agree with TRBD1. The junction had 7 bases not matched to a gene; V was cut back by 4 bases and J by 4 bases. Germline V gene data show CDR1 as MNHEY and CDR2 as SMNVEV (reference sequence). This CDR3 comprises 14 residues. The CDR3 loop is CASSSNRGRYEQYF. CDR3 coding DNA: TGTGCCAGCAGTTCCAACAGGGGTCGGTACGAGCAGTACTTC.

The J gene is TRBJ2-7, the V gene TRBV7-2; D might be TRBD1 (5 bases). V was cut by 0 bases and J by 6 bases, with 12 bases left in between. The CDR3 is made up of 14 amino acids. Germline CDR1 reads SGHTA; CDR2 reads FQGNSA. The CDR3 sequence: CASSLAPQGGEQYF. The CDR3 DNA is TGTGCCAGCAGCTTAGCACCCCAGGGTGGCGAGCAGTACTTC.

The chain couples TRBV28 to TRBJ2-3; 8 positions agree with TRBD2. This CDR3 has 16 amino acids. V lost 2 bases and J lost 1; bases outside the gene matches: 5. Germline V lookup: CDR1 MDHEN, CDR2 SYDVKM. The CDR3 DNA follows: TGTGCCAGCAGTTTAACGGGGGGGGTCGGCACAGATACGCAGTATTTT. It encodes CASSLTGGVGTDTQYF.